The 8 T cell receptor beta chains given below trace back to one sample, sequenced in a study of T-cell memory formation after mild COVID-19. TCRdb used MiXCR to reprocess the 5' RACE reads, holding one entry per CDR3 protein. The sample contains hundreds of thousands of distinct CDR3 sequences, 15% to 20% of which appear only once. Specimen: PBMCs or a T cell subset sorted from them (not recorded which). All receptors come from an adult woman who had mild COVID-19 (a few samples of this study predate the infection). Cell type and time point are not known.

This clonotype came up a few times. The V gene is TRBV30, the J gene TRBJ2-7; perhaps D is TRBD1 or TRBD2 (5 bases each). CDR1 GTSNPN and CDR2 SVGIG come from the germline V gene (reference sequence). Trimming stripped 3 bases from V and 6 bases from J, with 18 bases between. The CDR3 is 14 residues long. CDR3 nucleotide sequence: TGTGCCTGGAGCAGAGGCAATCTGGGGACCGAGCAGTACTTC. Encoded protein: CAWSRGNLGTEQYF.

The V call is TRBV12-3 or TRBV12-4, the J call TRBJ1-5; 9 nucleotides line up with TRBD1. Unmatched junction bases numbered 8, after V lost 7 bases and J lost 4 bases. The CDR3 sequence is 15 residues long. For the CDR3, the DNA is TGTGCCAGCACCAAAACAGGGGGCGGGAATCAGCCCCAGCATTTT. It translates to CASTKTGGGNQPQHF.

The rearrangement uses TRBV20-1 and TRBJ2-1; D unclear. V was shortened by 6 bases and J by 0 bases, with 9 bases between the two germline ends. The CDR3 runs to 13 residues. CDR1 is DFQATT, CDR2 SNEGSKA, per germline (reference sequence). CDR3 region: CSAAASSYNEQFF. The CDR3 DNA follows: TGCAGTGCCGCGGCTAGCTCCTACAATGAGCAGTTCTTC.

This chain joins TRBV6-5 and TRBJ1-2; no definite D call. Germline assignment: CDR1 MNHEY and CDR2 SVGAGI. The CDR3 sequence is 13 residues long. V lost 6 bases, J lost 8 bases, and 16 bases lay in between. The CDR3 sequence is CASSRWAASGYTF. The CDR3 bases are TGTGCCAGCAGCAGATGGGCGGCGTCCGGCTACACCTTC.

This clonotype was counted once. V is TRBV4-3 and J is TRBJ1-6; maybe TRBD1 (5 bases). V lost 0 bases to trimming and J lost 7 bases, with 7 bases between them. Germline CDR1 is LGHNA and CDR2 is YSLEER. The CDR3 is made up of 14 amino acids. The CDR3 DNA follows: TGCGCCAGCAGCCAAGAAAGGGGCAATTCACCCCTCCACTTT. It yields the protein CASSQERGNSPLHF.

The chain links TRBV7-8 to TRBJ2-1; D unclear. Germline CDR1 SGHVS, CDR2 FQNEAQ. CDR3 length equals 14 residues. Trimming left V 5 bases short and J 5 bases short, with 13 bases between. CDR3 in DNA: TGTGCCAGCAGCCCCCAAAGGACCCACAATGAGCAGTTCTTC. Its protein product is CASSPQRTHNEQFF.

In its sample, this clonotype was seen many times. The chain uses TRBV5-1 and TRBJ1-1, with 8 bases that match TRBD1. Germline CDR1 and CDR2: SGHRS and YFSETQ. V was pared by 6 bases and J by 0 bases, with 1 base of the junction left unmatched. CDR3 length: 13 residues. DNA for the CDR3: TGCGCCAGCACAGGGGGCCTGAACACTGAAGCTTTCTTT. This encodes CASTGGLNTEAFF.

This clonotype was detected a few times. The rearrangement links TRBV7-9 to TRBJ1-1; weak D call: TRBD1 (6 bases). The CDR3 contains 15 residues. The V gene's germline CDR1 is SEHNR and CDR2 FQNEAQ (reference sequence). Trimming shortened V by 5 bases and J by 1 base, and 14 bases separated the two germline ends. The CDR3 spells CASSLPTGPNTEAFF. The CDR3 coding sequence is TGTGCCAGCAGCCTACCCACAGGGCCGAACACTGAAGCTTTCTTT.